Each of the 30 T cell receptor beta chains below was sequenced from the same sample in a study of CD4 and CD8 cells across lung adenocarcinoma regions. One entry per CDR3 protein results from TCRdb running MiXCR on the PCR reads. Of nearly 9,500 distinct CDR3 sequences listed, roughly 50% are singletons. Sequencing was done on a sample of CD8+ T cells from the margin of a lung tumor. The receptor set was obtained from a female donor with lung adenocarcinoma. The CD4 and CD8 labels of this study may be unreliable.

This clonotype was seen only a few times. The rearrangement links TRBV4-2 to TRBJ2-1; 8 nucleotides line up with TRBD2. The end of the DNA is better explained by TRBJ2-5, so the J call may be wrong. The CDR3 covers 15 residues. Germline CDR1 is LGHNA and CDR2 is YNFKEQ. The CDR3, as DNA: TGTGCCAGCAGTGATAGCGGGATGAACCAAGAGACCCAGTACTTC. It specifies CASSDSGMNQETQYF.

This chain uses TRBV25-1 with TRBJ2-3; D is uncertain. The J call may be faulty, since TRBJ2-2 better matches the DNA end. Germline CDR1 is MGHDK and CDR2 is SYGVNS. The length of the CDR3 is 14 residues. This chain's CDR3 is CASSEYAATETLFF. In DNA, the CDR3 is TGTGCCAGCAGTGAATACGCAGCCACAGAGACGCTGTTTTTT.

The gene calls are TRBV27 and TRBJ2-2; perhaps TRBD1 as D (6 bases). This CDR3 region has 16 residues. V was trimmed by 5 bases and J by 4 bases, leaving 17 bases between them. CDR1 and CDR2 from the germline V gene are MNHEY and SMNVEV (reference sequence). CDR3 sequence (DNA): TGTGCCAGCAGTAGGAAAGGGGGAGCTAGCACCGGGGAGCTGTTTTTT. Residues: CASSRKGGASTGELFF.

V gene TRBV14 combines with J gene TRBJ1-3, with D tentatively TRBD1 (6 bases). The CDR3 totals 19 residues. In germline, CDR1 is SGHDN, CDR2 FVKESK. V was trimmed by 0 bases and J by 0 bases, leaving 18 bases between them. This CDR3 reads CASSQDRWGARVSGNTIYF. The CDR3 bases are TGTGCCAGCAGCCAAGATCGGTGGGGGGCGCGAGTCTCTGGAAACACCATATATTTT.

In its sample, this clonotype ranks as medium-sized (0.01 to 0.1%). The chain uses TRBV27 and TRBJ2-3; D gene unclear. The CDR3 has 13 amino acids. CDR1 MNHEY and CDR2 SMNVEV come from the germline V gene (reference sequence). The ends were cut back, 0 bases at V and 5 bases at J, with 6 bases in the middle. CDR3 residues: CASSLSGKDTQYF. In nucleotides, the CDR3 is TGTGCCAGCAGTTTATCGGGGAAAGATACGCAGTATTTT.

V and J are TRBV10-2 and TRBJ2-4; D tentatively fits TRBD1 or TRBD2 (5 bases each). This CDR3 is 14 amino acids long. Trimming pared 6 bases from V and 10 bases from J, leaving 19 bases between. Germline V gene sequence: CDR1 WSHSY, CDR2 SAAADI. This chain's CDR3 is CASRGQGATDIQYF. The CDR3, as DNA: TGCGCCAGCAGGGGGCAGGGAGCCACAGATATTCAGTACTTC.

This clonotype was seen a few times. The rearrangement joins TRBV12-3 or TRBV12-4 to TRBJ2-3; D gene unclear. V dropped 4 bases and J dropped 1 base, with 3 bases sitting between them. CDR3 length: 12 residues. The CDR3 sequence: CASSSGTDTQYF. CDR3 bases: TGTGCCAGCAGTTCGGGCACAGATACGCAGTATTTT.

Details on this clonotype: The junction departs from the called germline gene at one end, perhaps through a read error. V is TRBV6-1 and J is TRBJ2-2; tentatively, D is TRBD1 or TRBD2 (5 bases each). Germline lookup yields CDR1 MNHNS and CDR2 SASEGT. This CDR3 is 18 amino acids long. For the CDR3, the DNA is TGTGCCAGCAGTGAAGCGCTTATTGGGGGAGCGAACACCGGGGCGCTGTATTTT. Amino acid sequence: CASSEALIGGANTGALYF.

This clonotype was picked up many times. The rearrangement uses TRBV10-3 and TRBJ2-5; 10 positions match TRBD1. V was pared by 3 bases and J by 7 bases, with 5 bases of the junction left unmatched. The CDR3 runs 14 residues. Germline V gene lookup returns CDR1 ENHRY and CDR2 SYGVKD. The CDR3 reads CAISEGDRGRTQYF. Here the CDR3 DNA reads TGTGCCATCAGTGAAGGGGACAGGGGTAGGACCCAGTACTTC.

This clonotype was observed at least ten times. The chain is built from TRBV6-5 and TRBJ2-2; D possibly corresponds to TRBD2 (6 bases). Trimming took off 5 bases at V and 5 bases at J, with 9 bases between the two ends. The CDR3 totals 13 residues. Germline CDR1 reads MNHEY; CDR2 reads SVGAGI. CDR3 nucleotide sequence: TGTGCCAGCAGTACAGGAGGGACCGGGGAGCTGTTTTTT. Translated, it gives CASSTGGTGELFF.

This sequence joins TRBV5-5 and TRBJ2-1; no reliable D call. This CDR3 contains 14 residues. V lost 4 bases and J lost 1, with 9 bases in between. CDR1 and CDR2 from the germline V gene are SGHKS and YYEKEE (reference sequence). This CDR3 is CASSVARSYNEQFF. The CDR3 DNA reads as TGTGCCAGCAGCGTGGCGAGGTCCTACAATGAGCAGTTCTTC. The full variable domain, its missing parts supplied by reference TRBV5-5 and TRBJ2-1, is DAGVTQSPTHLIKTRGQQVTLRCSPISGHKSVSWYQQVLGQGPQFIFQYYEKEERGRGNFPDRFSARQFPNYSSELNVNALLLGDSALYLCASSVARSYNEQFFGPGTRLTVL.

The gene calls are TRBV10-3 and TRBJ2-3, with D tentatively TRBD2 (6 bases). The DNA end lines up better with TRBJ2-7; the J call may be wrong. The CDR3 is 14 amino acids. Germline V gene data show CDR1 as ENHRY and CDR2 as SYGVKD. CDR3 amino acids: CAGLGGGEADTQYF. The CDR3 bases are TGTGCGGGCCTTGGGGGAGGAGAGGCAGATACGCAGTACTTC.

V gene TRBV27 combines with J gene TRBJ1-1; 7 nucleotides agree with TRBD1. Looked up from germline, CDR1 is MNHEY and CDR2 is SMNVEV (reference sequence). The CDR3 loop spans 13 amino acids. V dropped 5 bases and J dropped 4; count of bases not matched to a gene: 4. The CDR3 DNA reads TGTGCCAGCAGTATCCGACAGGGCACTGAAGCTTTCTTT. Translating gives CASSIRQGTEAFF.

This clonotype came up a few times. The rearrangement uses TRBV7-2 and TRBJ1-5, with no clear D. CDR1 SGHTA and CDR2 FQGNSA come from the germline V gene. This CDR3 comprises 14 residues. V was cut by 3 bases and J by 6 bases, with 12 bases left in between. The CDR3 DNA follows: TGTGCCAGCAGCTTTCCCGGGGTGGTTCAGCCCCAGCATTTT. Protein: CASSFPGVVQPQHF.

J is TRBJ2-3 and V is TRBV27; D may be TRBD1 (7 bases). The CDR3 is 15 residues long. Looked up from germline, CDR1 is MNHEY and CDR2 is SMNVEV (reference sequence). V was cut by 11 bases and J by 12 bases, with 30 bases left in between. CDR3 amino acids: CAGGQGGGLQETQYF. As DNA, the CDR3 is TGTGCCGGGGGGCAGGGGGGCGGACTCCAAGAGACCCAGTATTTT.

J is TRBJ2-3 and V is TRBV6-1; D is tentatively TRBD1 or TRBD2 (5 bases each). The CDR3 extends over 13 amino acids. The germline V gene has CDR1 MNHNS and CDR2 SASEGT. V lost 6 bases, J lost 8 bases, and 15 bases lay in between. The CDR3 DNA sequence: TGTGCCAGCAGCATACAAGGGACCGGTACGCAGTATTTT. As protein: CASSIQGTGTQYF.

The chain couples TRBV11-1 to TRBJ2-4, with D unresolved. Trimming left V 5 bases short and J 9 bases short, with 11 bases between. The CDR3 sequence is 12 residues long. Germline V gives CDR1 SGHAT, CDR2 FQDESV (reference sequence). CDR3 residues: CASSQMETIQYF. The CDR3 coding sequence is TGTGCCAGCAGCCAGATGGAGACCATTCAGTACTTC.

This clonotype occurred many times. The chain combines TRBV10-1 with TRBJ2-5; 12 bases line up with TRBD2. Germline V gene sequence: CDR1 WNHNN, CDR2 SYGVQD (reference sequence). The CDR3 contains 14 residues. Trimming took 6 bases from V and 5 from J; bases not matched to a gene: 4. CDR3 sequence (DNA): TGCGCCAGCAGCCTAGCGGGAGGGGTCGAGACCCAGTACTTC. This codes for CASSLAGGVETQYF.

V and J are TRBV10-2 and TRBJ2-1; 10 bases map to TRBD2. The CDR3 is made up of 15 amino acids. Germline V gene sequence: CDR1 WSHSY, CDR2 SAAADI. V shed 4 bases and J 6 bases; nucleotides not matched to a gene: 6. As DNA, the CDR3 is TGCGCCAGCAGTGTATCTAGCGGGAGTGTCAATGAGCAGTTCTTC. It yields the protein CASSVSSGSVNEQFF.

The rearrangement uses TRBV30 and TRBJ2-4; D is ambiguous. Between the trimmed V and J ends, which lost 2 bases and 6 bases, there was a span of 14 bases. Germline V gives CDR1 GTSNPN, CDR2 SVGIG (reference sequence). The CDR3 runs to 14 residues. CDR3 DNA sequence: TGTGCCTGGAGTTCGTCGGCAGCTGGAAACATTCAGTACTTC. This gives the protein CAWSSSAAGNIQYF. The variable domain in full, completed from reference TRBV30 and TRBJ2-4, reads SQTIHQWPATLVQPVGSPLSLECTVEGTSNPNLYWYRQAAGRGLQLLFYSVGIGQISSEVPQNLSASRPQDRQFILSSKKLLLSDSGFYLCAWSSSAAGNIQYFGAGTRLSVL.

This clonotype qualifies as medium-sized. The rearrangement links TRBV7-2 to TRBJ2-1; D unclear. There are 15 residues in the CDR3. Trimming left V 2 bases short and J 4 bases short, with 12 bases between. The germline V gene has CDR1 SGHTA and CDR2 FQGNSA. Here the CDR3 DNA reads TGTGCCAGCAGCTTAAAAGCGACACTGTACAATGAGCAGTTCTTC. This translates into CASSLKATLYNEQFF.

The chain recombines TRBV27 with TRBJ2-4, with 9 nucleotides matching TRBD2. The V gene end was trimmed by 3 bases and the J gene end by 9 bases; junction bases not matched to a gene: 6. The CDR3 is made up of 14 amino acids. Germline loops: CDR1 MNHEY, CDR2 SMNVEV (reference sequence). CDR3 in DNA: TGTGCCAGCAGTTTTAGTAGCGGGAGTACCATTCAGTACTTC. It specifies CASSFSSGSTIQYF.

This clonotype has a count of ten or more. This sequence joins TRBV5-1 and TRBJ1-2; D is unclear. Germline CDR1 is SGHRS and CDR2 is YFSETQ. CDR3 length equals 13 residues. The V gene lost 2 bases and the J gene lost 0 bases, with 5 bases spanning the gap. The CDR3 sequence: CASSLTANYGYTF. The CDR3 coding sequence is TGCGCCAGCAGCTTAACAGCTAACTATGGCTACACCTTC.

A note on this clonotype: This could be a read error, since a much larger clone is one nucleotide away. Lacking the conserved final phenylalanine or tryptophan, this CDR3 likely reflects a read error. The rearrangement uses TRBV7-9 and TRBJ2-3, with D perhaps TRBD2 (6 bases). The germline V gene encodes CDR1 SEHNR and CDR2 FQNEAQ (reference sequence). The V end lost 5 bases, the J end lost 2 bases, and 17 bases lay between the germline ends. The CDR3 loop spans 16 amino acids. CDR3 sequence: CASSGTGTGTTDTQYS. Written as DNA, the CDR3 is TGTGCCAGCAGCGGCACCGGGACTGGGACCACAGATACGCAGTATTCT.

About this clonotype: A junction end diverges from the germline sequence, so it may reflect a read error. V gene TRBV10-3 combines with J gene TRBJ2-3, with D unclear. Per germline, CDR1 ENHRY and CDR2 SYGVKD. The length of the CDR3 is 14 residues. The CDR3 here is CAGLGSSGPETQYF. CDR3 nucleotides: TGTGCGGGCCTCGGGTCCTCTGGCCCAGAGACGCAGTATTTT.

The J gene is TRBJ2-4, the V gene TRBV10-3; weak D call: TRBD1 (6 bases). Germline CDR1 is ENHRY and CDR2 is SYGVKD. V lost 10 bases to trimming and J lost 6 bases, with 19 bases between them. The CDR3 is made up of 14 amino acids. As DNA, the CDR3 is TGTGCCACCCTCGGGCCCGGACAGCGAAACATTCAGTACTTC. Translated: CATLGPGQRNIQYF.

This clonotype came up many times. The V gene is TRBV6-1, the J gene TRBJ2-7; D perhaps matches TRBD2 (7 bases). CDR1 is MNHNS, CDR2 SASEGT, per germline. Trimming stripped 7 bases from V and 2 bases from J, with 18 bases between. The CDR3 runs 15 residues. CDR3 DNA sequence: TGTGCCAGCAAGGACAGCCCCGGGGGGCCCTACGAGCAGTACGTC. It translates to CASKDSPGGPYEQYV.

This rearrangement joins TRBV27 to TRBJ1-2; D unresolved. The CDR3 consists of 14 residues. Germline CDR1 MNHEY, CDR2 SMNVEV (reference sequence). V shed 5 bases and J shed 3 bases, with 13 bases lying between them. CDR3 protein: CASSRRGYDYGYTF. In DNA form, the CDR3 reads TGTGCCAGCAGTCGCCGGGGTTACGACTATGGCTACACCTTC.

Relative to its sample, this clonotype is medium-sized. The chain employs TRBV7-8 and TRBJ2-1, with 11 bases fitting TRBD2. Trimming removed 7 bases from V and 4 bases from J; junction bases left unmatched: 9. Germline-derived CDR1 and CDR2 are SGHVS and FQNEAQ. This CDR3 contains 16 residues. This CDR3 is CASTESIAGGYNEQFF. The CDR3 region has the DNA TGTGCCAGCACCGAAAGTATAGCGGGAGGGTACAATGAGCAGTTCTTC.

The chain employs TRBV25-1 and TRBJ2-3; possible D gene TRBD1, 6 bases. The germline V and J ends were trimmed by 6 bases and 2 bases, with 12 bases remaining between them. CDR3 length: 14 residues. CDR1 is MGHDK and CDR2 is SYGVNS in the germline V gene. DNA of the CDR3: TGTGCCAGCAGCCAGGACAGCGACACAGATACGCAGTATTTT. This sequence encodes CASSQDSDTDTQYF.